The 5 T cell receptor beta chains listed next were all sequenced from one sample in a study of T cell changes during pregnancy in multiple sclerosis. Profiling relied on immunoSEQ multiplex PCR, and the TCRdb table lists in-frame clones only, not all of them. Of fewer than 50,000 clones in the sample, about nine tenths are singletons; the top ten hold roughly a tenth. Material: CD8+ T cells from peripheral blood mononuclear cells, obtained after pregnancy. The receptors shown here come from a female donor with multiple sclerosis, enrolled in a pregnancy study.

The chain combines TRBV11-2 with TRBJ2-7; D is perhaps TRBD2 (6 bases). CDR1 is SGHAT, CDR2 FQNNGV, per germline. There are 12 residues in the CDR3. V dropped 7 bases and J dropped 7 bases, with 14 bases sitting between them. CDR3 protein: CASTPAAGEQYF. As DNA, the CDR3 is TGTGCCAGCACCCCCGCTGCGGGGGAGCAGTACTTC.

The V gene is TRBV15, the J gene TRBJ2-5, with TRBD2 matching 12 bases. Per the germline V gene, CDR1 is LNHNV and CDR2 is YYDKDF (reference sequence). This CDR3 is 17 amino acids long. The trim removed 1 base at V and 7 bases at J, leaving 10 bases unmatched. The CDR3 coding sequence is TGTGCCACCAGCAGAGCCTTGACTAGCGGGGGAAAGGGGACCCAGTACTTC. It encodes CATSRALTSGGKGTQYF.

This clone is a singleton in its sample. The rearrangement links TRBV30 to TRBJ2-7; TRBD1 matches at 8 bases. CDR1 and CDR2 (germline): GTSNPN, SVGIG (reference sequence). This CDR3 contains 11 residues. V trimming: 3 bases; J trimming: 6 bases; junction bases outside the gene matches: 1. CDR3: CAWSTGGEQYF. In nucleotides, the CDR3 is TGTGCCTGGAGCACAGGGGGCGAGCAGTACTTC.

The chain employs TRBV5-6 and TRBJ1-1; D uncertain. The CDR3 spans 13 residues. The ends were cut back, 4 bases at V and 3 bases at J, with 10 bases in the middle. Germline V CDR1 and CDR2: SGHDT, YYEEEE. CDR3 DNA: TGTGCCAGCAGCGATCGGGTGGACACTGAAGCTTTCTTT. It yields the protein CASSDRVDTEAFF.

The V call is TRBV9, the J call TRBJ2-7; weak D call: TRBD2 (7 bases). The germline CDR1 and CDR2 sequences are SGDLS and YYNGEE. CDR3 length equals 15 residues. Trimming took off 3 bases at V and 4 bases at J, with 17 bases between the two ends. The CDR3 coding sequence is TGTGCCAGCAGCGCGAGGGGAGGGGGGGCTTACGAGCAGTACTTC. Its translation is CASSARGGGAYEQYF.